The rows below give T cell receptor beta chains drawn from one sample of a study of control samples from healthy donors and cancer patients. Measured with immunoSEQ multiplex PCR; TCRdb has only the in-frame clones, and not every one. The sample holds about 92,000 clones, 82% seen once. Sequencing input: blood. The receptor source for this set is a woman in her fifties or sixties in good health. CDR3s include the opening cysteine and the closing phenylalanine or tryptophan. A D gene is named only where the DNA matches it firmly. Clone size is stated in some rows and not others, as once, few, many or a class when expanded.

>NA|TRBV4-1|NA|TRBJ2-7
TGCGCCAGCAGCCAAGCAGGGAGCTTTAGCTACGAGCAGTACTTC
CASSQAGSFSYEQYF
>NA|TRBV9|NA|TRBJ2-5
TGTGCCAGCAGCGTAGTTGGGGGGCCCCGGCAAGAGACCCAGTACTTC
CASSVVGGPRQETQYF
>NA|TRBV27|TRBD1|TRBJ1-1
TGTGCCAGCAGTTTATGGGGGACAGGGGGCAAGAACACTGAAGCTTTCTTT
CASSLWGTGGKNTEAFF
>NA|TRBV19|TRBD1|TRBJ2-3
TGTGTCAGTAGTCCCGACAGGGTAAACGAAGATACGCAGTATTTT
CVSSPDRVNEDTQYF
>NA|TRBV10-3|TRBD1|TRBJ2-7
TGTGCCATCAAGGGGACAGCCGAGCAGTACTTC
CAIKGTAEQYF
>NA|TRBV12-3/TRBV12-4|TRBD1|TRBJ1-6
TGTGCCACCTCGGACAGGGCAAATTCACCCCTCCACTTT
CATSDRANSPLHF
>NA|TRBV5-6|NA|TRBJ2-2
TGTGCCAGCAGCTGGGCACAGACCGGGGAGCTGTTTTTT
CASSWAQTGELFF
>once|TRBV6-6|NA|TRBJ1-5
TGTGCCAGCAGTTACTCGGGGGAGCCCCAGCATTTT
CASSYSGEPQHF
>NA|TRBV4-3|TRBD1|TRBJ2-3
TGCGCCAGCAGCCAAGAAAGGGGGCAGGGAAGGGGAACAGATACGCAGTATTTT
CASSQERGQGRGTDTQYF
>NA|TRBV19|NA|TRBJ2-1
TGTGCCAGTAGGGATGGGGCAGGATGGGCGGAAAGGCAGTTCTTC
CASRDGAGWAERQFF
>NA|TRBV6-5|TRBD1|TRBJ1-1
TGTGCCAGCAGTTACTTGGACAGGGGGGACACTGAAGCTTTCTTT
CASSYLDRGDTEAFF
>NA|TRBV10-2|TRBD2|TRBJ2-1
TGCGCCAGCAGGACTAGCGGGAGCTCTGAGCAGTTCTTC
CASRTSGSSEQFF
>few|TRBV9|NA|TRBJ2-3
TGTGCCAGCAGCGTAGGGCCTAGCAAGGATACGCAGTATTTT
CASSVGPSKDTQYF
>NA|TRBV3-1/TRBV3-2|TRBD1|TRBJ1-1
TGTGCCAGCAGCCAAGGAGGGACAGGCAACACTGAAGCTTTCTTT
CASSQGGTGNTEAFF
>NA|TRBV5-6|NA|TRBJ2-1
TGTGCCAGCAGCTCTTCCGGGACCCACCTCAATGAGCAGTTCTTC
CASSSSGTHLNEQFF
>NA|TRBV10-3|NA|TRBJ2-6
TGTGCCATCAGTTCCCCGGGTGGGGCCAACGTCCTGACTTTC
CAISSPGGANVLTF
>NA|TRBV19|NA|TRBJ1-3
TGTGCCAGTAGCGCCACTTTTTTCGGGCCCTCTGGAAACACCATATATTTT
CASSATFFGPSGNTIYF
>NA|TRBV2|NA|TRBJ1-5
TGTGCCAGCAGAGACAGCTTTAGCAATCAGCCCCAGCATTTT
CASRDSFSNQPQHF
>NA|TRBV5-1|TRBD2|TRBJ2-1
TGCGCCAGCAGCCGGGGACTAGCGGATAGCTCCTACAATGAGCAGTTCTTC
CASSRGLADSSYNEQFF
>NA|TRBV11-2|NA|TRBJ2-7
TGTGCCAGCAGCACAGGAGCCCCTTACGAGCAGTACTTC
CASSTGAPYEQYF
>NA|TRBV6-2/TRBV6-3|NA|TRBJ1-5
TGTGCCAGCAGTTACGTCGGACAGAGAGGCTATAGCAATCAGCCCCAGCATTTT
CASSYVGQRGYSNQPQHF
>once|TRBV7-2|TRBD1|TRBJ1-2
TGTGCCAGCAGCTACAGGGGTTCGGGCGGCTACACCTTC
CASSYRGSGGYTF
>NA|TRBV14|NA|TRBJ1-2
TGTGCCAGCAGCCAAGTATCGGGGGGTCCGGCTGACTATGGCTACACCTTC
CASSQVSGGPADYGYTF
>NA|TRBV5-6|NA|TRBJ1-1
TGTGCCAGCAGCTTGGAGTTACGGTGGACTGAAGCTTTCTTT
CASSLELRWTEAFF
>NA|TRBV3-1/TRBV3-2|TRBD2|TRBJ2-5
TGTGCCAGCAGCCGAACGCGGGGGGCCGGAGAGACCCAGTACTTC
CASSRTRGAGETQYF
>NA|TRBV4-1|NA|TRBJ2-3
TGCGCCAGCAGTCAAAGGGGGGGAGATAGCACAGATACGCAGTATTTT
CASSQRGGDSTDTQYF
>NA|TRBV7-9|NA|TRBJ1-1
TGTGCCAGCAGCTTAGCGTCGACTGGGAGAGCTTTCTTT
CASSLASTGRAFF
>NA|TRBV21-1|NA|TRBJ2-2
TGTGCCAGCAATAGACAGGGCGGCACCGGGGAGCTGTTTTTT
CASNRQGGTGELFF
>few|TRBV6-5|TRBD2|TRBJ2-3
TGTGCCAGCACCGAACGGTGGGCGGGAGCAGATACGCAGTATTTT
CASTERWAGADTQYF
>medium-sized|TRBV4-1|NA|TRBJ2-3
TGCGCCACCAGTGGAAGGGAAATCCATGGCACAGATACGCAGTATTTT
CATSGREIHGTDTQYF